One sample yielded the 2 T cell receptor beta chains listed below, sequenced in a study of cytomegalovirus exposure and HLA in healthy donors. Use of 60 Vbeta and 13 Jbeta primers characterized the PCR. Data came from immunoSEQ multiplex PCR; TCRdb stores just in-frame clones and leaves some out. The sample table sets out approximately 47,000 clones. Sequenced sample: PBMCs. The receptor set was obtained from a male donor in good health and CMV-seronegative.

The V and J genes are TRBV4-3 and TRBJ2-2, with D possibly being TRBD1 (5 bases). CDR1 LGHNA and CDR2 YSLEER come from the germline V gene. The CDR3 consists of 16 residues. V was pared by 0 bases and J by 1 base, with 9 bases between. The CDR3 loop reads CASSQDQQGNTGELFF. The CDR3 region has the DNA TGCGCCAGCAGCCAAGACCAGCAGGGGAACACCGGGGAGCTGTTTTTT.

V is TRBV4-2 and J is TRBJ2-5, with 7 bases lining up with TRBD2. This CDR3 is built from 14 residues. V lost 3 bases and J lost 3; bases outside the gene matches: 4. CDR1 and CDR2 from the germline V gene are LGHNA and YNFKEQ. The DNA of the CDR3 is TGTGCCAGCAGCCAGGTTGGGGGGGAAGAGACCCAGTACTTC. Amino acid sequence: CASSQVGGEETQYF.